This TCR beta chain was profiled in a study of T cell responses to AZD1222 COVID-19 vaccine. Data came from immunoSEQ multiplex PCR; TCRdb stores just in-frame clones and leaves some out. The repertoire consists of fewer than 180,000 clones, with roughly 90% occurring once and the leading ten covering 3% to 4%. On this clone itself: This sample includes further DNA sequences coding for the same CDR3.

Trimming took 0 bases from V and 0 from J, leaving 3 bases between them. CDR3 length equals 13 residues. In germline, CDR1 is GTSNPN, CDR2 SVGIG (reference sequence). Material: peripheral blood, obtained 28 days after the second AZD1222 dose. The chain carries TRBV30 and TRBJ1-5; no reliable D call. The origin of this receptor is an adult who received the AZD1222 COVID-19 vaccine. The CDR3 region has the DNA TGTGCCTGGAGTGTCTCTAGCAATCAGCCCCAGCATTTT. Amino acid sequence: CAWSVSSNQPQHF. Together with reference TRBV30 and TRBJ1-5, the CDR3 gives the full variable domain: SQTIHQWPATLVQPVGSPLSLECTVEGTSNPNLYWYRQAAGRGLQLLFYSVGIGQISSEVPQNLSASRPQDRQFILSSKKLLLSDSGFYLCAWSVSSNQPQHFGDGTRLSIL.